These T cell receptor beta chains were read from a single sample in a study of siplizumab effects on memory and regulatory T cells. Sequencing used immunoSEQ multiplex PCR; TCRdb keeps in-frame clones, though not all of them. The sample includes around 86,000 clones, 85% to 95% seen only once; the top ten take around 0.3%. Material: non-Treg CD4+ T cells sorted from blood. All receptors derive from a human donor in good health. The CDR3 runs from the conserved cysteine through the conserved F or W. The order of the fields is CDR3 protein, CDR3 DNA, J gene, clone size, D gene, V gene. The D gene is left open where the match is weak. Rows may omit the clone size; those that give it use once, few, many or a size class.

CDR3: CASSSITDTQYF
DNA: TGTGCCAGCAGCAGTATAACAGATACGCAGTATTTT
J: TRBJ2-3
size: once
D: -
V: TRBV28

CDR3: CASSSKAGRAGELFF
DNA: TGTGCCAGCAGTTCCAAAGCAGGGAGGGCCGGGGAGCTGTTTTTT
J: TRBJ2-2
size: -
D: TRBD2
V: TRBV27

CDR3: CASGAGYGYTF
DNA: TGTGCCAGCGGGGCAGGGTATGGCTACACCTTC
J: TRBJ1-2
size: -
D: -
V: TRBV2

CDR3: CASQQANSPLHF
DNA: TGTGCCAGCCAACAGGCGAATTCACCCCTCCACTTT
J: TRBJ1-6
size: -
D: -
V: TRBV4-2

CDR3: CASRQGSDTGELFF
DNA: TGTGCCAGCAGACAGGGGTCTGACACCGGGGAGCTGTTTTTT
J: TRBJ2-2
size: -
D: TRBD1
V: TRBV2

CDR3: CASSFRNIQYF
DNA: TGCGCCAGCAGCTTTAGGAACATTCAGTACTTC
J: TRBJ2-4
size: -
D: -
V: TRBV5-1

CDR3: CASSQRGTEDTEAFF
DNA: TGCGCCAGCAGCCAGCGTGGGACGGAGGACACTGAAGCTTTCTTT
J: TRBJ1-1
size: -
D: -
V: TRBV4-1

CDR3: CASSESLGGGIYGYTF
DNA: TGTGCCAGCAGTGAATCACTAGGAGGTGGGATCTATGGCTACACCTTC
J: TRBJ1-2
size: -
D: -
V: TRBV25-1

CDR3: CASSDQRGLRDTEAFF
DNA: TGTGCCAGCAGTGACCAAAGGGGCCTGAGGGACACTGAAGCTTTCTTT
J: TRBJ1-1
size: -
D: -
V: TRBV2

CDR3: CASSGTGPHEQYF
DNA: TGTGCCAGCAGCGGGACAGGGCCCCACGAGCAGTACTTC
J: TRBJ2-7
size: -
D: TRBD1
V: TRBV5-4

CDR3: CASSQTEKLFF
DNA: TGTGCCAGCAGCCAAACTGAAAAACTGTTTTTT
J: TRBJ1-4
size: -
D: -
V: TRBV14

CDR3: CASSKENRTERIMNTEAFF
DNA: TGTGCCAGCAGCAAAGAGAATAGGACAGAGAGGATCATGAACACTGAAGCTTTCTTT
J: TRBJ1-1
size: -
D: -
V: TRBV21-1

CDR3: CASSLASYKVAGGRSYNEQFF
DNA: TGTGCCAGCAGCTTAGCCTCGTATAAGGTAGCGGGGGGTAGGTCCTACAATGAGCAGTTCTTC
J: TRBJ2-1
size: once
D: TRBD2
V: TRBV7-2

CDR3: CASSNREILDTQYF
DNA: TGTGCCAGTAGTAACCGGGAAATCCTGGATACGCAGTATTTT
J: TRBJ2-3
size: -
D: -
V: TRBV19

CDR3: CASSLEGASYGYTF
DNA: TGTGCCAGCAGCTTAGAGGGGGCTAGCTATGGCTACACCTTC
J: TRBJ1-2
size: once
D: TRBD1
V: TRBV7-2

CDR3: CASSLQLVLTF
DNA: TGTGCCAGCAGCTTGCAGCTTGTCCTGACTTTC
J: TRBJ2-6
size: -
D: -
V: TRBV11-2

CDR3: CASSLQREGSYEQYF
DNA: TGTGCCAGCAGCCTCCAGCGGGAGGGCTCCTACGAGCAGTACTTC
J: TRBJ2-7
size: -
D: TRBD2
V: TRBV4-2

CDR3: CASSQIHEQFF
DNA: TGTGCCAGCAGCCAAATTCATGAGCAGTTCTTC
J: TRBJ2-1
size: -
D: -
V: TRBV14

CDR3: CSVTTPSGGRNYGYTF
DNA: TGCAGCGTAACTACTCCTTCGGGGGGCAGGAACTATGGCTACACCTTC
J: TRBJ1-2
size: -
D: -
V: TRBV29-1

CDR3: CASSESRGWSGELFF
DNA: TGTGCCAGCAGTGAATCCAGGGGTTGGTCCGGGGAGCTGTTTTTT
J: TRBJ2-2
size: -
D: -
V: TRBV6-1

CDR3: CASSQEDGGQETQYF
DNA: TGTGCCAGCAGCCAAGAAGATGGCGGACAAGAGACCCAGTACTTC
J: TRBJ2-5
size: once
D: -
V: TRBV4-2

CDR3: CASSLDSLPNTGELFF
DNA: TGTGCCAGCAGCTTGGATTCGCTCCCGAACACCGGGGAGCTGTTTTTT
J: TRBJ2-2
size: -
D: -
V: TRBV5-6

CDR3: CASSLASGRKRDTQYF
DNA: TGTGCCAGCAGCTTGGCTAGCGGGAGAAAAAGAGATACGCAGTATTTT
J: TRBJ2-3
size: -
D: TRBD2
V: TRBV7-2

CDR3: CASSYSRGGGQPQHF
DNA: TGTGCCAGCAGTTACTCGAGGGGGGGCGGTCAGCCCCAGCATTTT
J: TRBJ1-5
size: -
D: -
V: TRBV6-5

CDR3: CASSQDKTPLGAFF
DNA: TGCGCCAGCAGCCAAGATAAGACCCCGCTAGGAGCTTTCTTT
J: TRBJ1-1
size: -
D: -
V: TRBV4-3

CDR3: CASSPLGQAPPNYGYTF
DNA: TGTGCCAGCTCACCACTGGGACAGGCACCACCTAACTATGGCTACACCTTC
J: TRBJ1-2
size: -
D: TRBD1
V: TRBV18

CDR3: CASSLVGTGRGTDTQYF
DNA: TGTGCCAGCAGCTTAGTCGGGACAGGTCGTGGCACAGATACGCAGTATTTT
J: TRBJ2-3
size: -
D: TRBD1
V: TRBV11-3

CDR3: CAWSVDSSYEQYF
DNA: TGTGCCTGGAGTGTAGACAGCTCCTACGAGCAGTACTTC
J: TRBJ2-7
size: -
D: -
V: TRBV30

CDR3: CASSQVDEQYF
DNA: TGTGCCAGCAGTCAGGTGGACGAGCAGTACTTC
J: TRBJ2-7
size: -
D: -
V: TRBV5-5

CDR3: CASSPGQGYGYTF
DNA: TGTGCCAGCTCACCTGGACAGGGGTATGGCTACACCTTC
J: TRBJ1-2
size: -
D: TRBD1
V: TRBV18

CDR3: CAIRGRGNTEAFF
DNA: TGTGCCATCAGGGGGCGGGGGAACACTGAAGCTTTCTTT
J: TRBJ1-1
size: -
D: -
V: TRBV10-3

CDR3: CASSSGTGGLFVGYTF
DNA: TGTGCCAGCAGTTCCGGGACAGGGGGCCTTTTTGTCGGCTACACCTTC
J: TRBJ1-2
size: -
D: TRBD1
V: TRBV6-5

CDR3: CASSKEGDTHGGHTEAFF
DNA: TGTGCCAGCAGCAAAGAGGGGGACACTCATGGGGGACACACTGAAGCTTTCTTT
J: TRBJ1-1
size: few
D: -
V: TRBV21-1

CDR3: CASSSRRGSGSIHEQYF
DNA: TGTGCCAGCAGCTCACGGCGGGGTAGCGGGAGTATACACGAGCAGTACTTC
J: TRBJ2-7
size: once
D: TRBD2
V: TRBV13

CDR3: CASLDRLYGYTF
DNA: TGTGCCAGTTTGGACAGGCTATATGGCTACACCTTC
J: TRBJ1-2
size: -
D: TRBD1
V: TRBV19

CDR3: CSVEGTSGSLYEQYF
DNA: TGCAGCGTTGAAGGTACTAGCGGGAGTTTGTACGAGCAGTACTTC
J: TRBJ2-7
size: -
D: TRBD2
V: TRBV29-1

CDR3: CASTPSGWGNYGYTF
DNA: TGTGCCAGTACCCCCTCCGGCTGGGGAAACTATGGCTACACCTTC
J: TRBJ1-2
size: -
D: -
V: TRBV19

CDR3: CSVAGTGEVRGYTF
DNA: TGCAGCGTGGCCGGGACAGGGGAGGTGCGGGGCTACACCTTC
J: TRBJ1-2
size: -
D: TRBD1
V: TRBV29-1

CDR3: CASRGRGLNEKLFF
DNA: TGTGCCAGCAGAGGACGGGGCTTAAATGAAAAACTGTTTTTT
J: TRBJ1-4
size: -
D: -
V: TRBV6-1

CDR3: CACLPVTSGITLKRETQYF
DNA: TGTGCCTGCCTACCCGTGACTAGCGGGATCACCCTAAAGAGGGAGACCCAGTACTTC
J: TRBJ2-5
size: -
D: TRBD2
V: TRBV30

CDR3: CASSLERRYNEQFF
DNA: TGTGCCAGCAGCTTAGAACGTCGTTACAATGAGCAGTTCTTC
J: TRBJ2-1
size: -
D: -
V: TRBV11-2

CDR3: CASSLVGLAGGSGGELFF
DNA: TGTGCCAGCAGCTTAGTTGGGTTAGCGGGAGGATCCGGCGGGGAGCTGTTTTTT
J: TRBJ2-2
size: once
D: TRBD2
V: TRBV7-2

CDR3: CASSGRDRGGYEQYF
DNA: TGTGCCAGTAGTGGCCGGGACAGGGGAGGCTACGAGCAGTACTTC
J: TRBJ2-7
size: -
D: TRBD1
V: TRBV19

CDR3: CAWRTRNTEAFF
DNA: TGTGCCTGGAGGACGCGGAACACTGAAGCTTTCTTT
J: TRBJ1-1
size: few
D: -
V: TRBV30

CDR3: CASVSGSLPYEQYF
DNA: TGTGCCAGCGTTAGCGGGAGCCTACCATACGAGCAGTACTTC
J: TRBJ2-7
size: once
D: TRBD2
V: TRBV28

CDR3: CACADPYEQYF
DNA: TGTGCCTGTGCCGATCCCTACGAGCAGTACTTC
J: TRBJ2-7
size: once
D: -
V: TRBV30

CDR3: CASRQLSGNTIYF
DNA: TGTGCCAGTCGACAGCTCTCTGGAAACACCATATATTTT
J: TRBJ1-3
size: -
D: -
V: TRBV19

CDR3: CASSAREGQYTEAFF
DNA: TGCGCCAGCAGCGCCCGGGAGGGCCAGTACACTGAAGCTTTCTTT
J: TRBJ1-1
size: -
D: -
V: TRBV4-1

CDR3: CASSRRGNEAFF
DNA: TGTGCCAGCAGCCGGAGGGGTAATGAAGCTTTCTTT
J: TRBJ1-1
size: -
D: -
V: TRBV5-6

CDR3: CASLASGARQETQYF
DNA: TGTGCCAGCTTGGCTAGCGGAGCCCGCCAAGAGACCCAGTACTTC
J: TRBJ2-5
size: -
D: TRBD2
V: TRBV7-6

CDR3: CASSPIAGLSGANVLTF
DNA: TGTGCCAGCAGTCCTATAGCGGGGCTCTCTGGGGCCAACGTCCTGACTTTC
J: TRBJ2-6
size: -
D: TRBD2
V: TRBV27

CDR3: CASSPADRLQHGYTF
DNA: TGTGCCAGTAGTCCGGCGGACAGGCTGCAGCATGGCTACACCTTC
J: TRBJ1-2
size: -
D: TRBD1
V: TRBV19

CDR3: CASRARWGGSNIQYF
DNA: TGTGCCAGTAGGGCGAGATGGGGAGGTTCGAACATTCAGTACTTC
J: TRBJ2-4
size: -
D: -
V: TRBV19

CDR3: CASSDRVRNSGNTIYF
DNA: TGTGCCAGCAGCGACCGGGTCAGAAACTCTGGAAACACCATATATTTT
J: TRBJ1-3
size: once
D: -
V: TRBV9